The rows below give T cell receptor beta chains drawn from one sample of a study of cytomegalovirus exposure and HLA in healthy donors. Clones were read by immunoSEQ multiplex PCR, and TCRdb kept only the in-frame ones, dropping some. The sample holds roughly 240,000 clones, roughly 82% seen once. The sequenced material came from PBMCs. Receptor source: a woman aged 40 to 55 in good health and CMV-seropositive. Both conserved end residues are part of each CDR3. A D gene is named only where the DNA matches it firmly. Not every row has a clone size; where given, it reads once, few, many or a size class.

cdr3_aa cdr3_nt v_call cdr3_length j_call clone_size d_call
CSASRGQSYEQYF TGCAGCGCCTCCCGGGGACAGAGCTACGAGCAGTACTTC TRBV29-1 13 TRBJ2-7 - TRBD1
CASIKQPAFKEQYF TGTGCCAGCATCAAACAGCCGGCCTTTAAGGAGCAGTACTTC TRBV6-6 14 TRBJ2-7 - -
CASSFNAGQETQYF TGTGCCAGCAGTTTTAACGCGGGGCAAGAGACCCAGTACTTC TRBV6-5 14 TRBJ2-5 - -
CASSPGPGLAGGPVGELFF TGCGCCAGCAGCCCAGGACCGGGACTAGCGGGAGGGCCGGTCGGGGAGCTGTTTTTT TRBV5-1 19 TRBJ2-2 - TRBD2
CASSPDGTVTPRARETQYF TGCGCCAGCAGCCCCGACGGGACAGTTACTCCCCGGGCCCGAGAGACCCAGTACTTC TRBV5-1 19 TRBJ2-5 - TRBD1
CAWSVQGAEAFF TGTGCCTGGAGTGTACAGGGGGCTGAAGCTTTCTTT TRBV30 12 TRBJ1-1 - TRBD1
CASSLSDRTGIYYGYTF TGTGCCAGCAGTTTATCCGATAGGACAGGGATTTACTATGGCTACACCTTC TRBV27 17 TRBJ1-2 once TRBD1
CASSPLTSGSNEQFF TGTGCCAGCAGCCCTCTGACTAGCGGGAGTAATGAGCAGTTCTTC TRBV11-3 15 TRBJ2-1 - TRBD2
CAISEFTGLNTEAFF TGTGCCATCAGTGAATTTACAGGGTTGAACACTGAAGCTTTCTTT TRBV10-3 15 TRBJ1-1 - -
CASSLTGGKTQYF TGTGCCAGCAGCTTGACCGGAGGAAAGACCCAGTACTTC TRBV5-6 13 TRBJ2-5 - -
CASSASRGGQYNSPLHF TGTGCCAGCAGTGCTTCCAGGGGCGGCCAATATAATTCACCCCTCCACTTT TRBV6-1 17 TRBJ1-6 - -
CASTPQTGGLETQYF TGTGCCAGCACCCCCCAGACAGGGGGCTTGGAGACCCAGTACTTC TRBV28 15 TRBJ2-5 few TRBD1
CASSSRDSPSTDTQYF TGTGCCAGCAGCTCCCGGGACTCCCCTAGCACAGATACGCAGTATTTT TRBV11-3 16 TRBJ2-3 - -
CASSSGLAGVETQYF TGTGCCAGCAGTTCGGGACTAGCGGGGGTAGAGACCCAGTACTTC TRBV6-5 15 TRBJ2-5 few TRBD2
CASSLADRDGGYTF TGCGCCAGCAGCTTGGCCGACAGGGATGGGGGCTACACCTTC TRBV5-1 14 TRBJ1-2 - TRBD1
CASSNPRQGPSQETQYF TGTGCCAGCAGCAACCCTCGACAGGGGCCTTCCCAAGAGACCCAGTACTTC TRBV7-6 17 TRBJ2-5 - TRBD1
CASSLSGSSGNTIYF TGCGCCAGCAGCCTTTCCGGGTCCTCTGGAAACACCATATATTTT TRBV5-1 15 TRBJ1-3 - -
CASSEPGQPTDTQYF TGTGCCAGCAGTGAACCGGGACAACCCACAGATACGCAGTATTTT TRBV6-4 15 TRBJ2-3 - -
CASRTSGNLREQYF TGTGCCAGCAGGACTAGCGGGAACCTTAGGGAGCAGTACTTC TRBV27 14 TRBJ2-7 - TRBD2
CSAFQTEAFF TGCAGTGCTTTCCAGACTGAAGCTTTCTTT TRBV20-1 10 TRBJ1-1 once -
CASSRTDLSSGANVLTF TGTGCCAGCAGCAGGACAGATTTGAGCTCTGGGGCCAACGTCCTGACTTTC TRBV5-4 17 TRBJ2-6 once -
CASSSTGGLGETQYF TGCGCCAGCAGCTCGACAGGGGGGTTGGGAGAGACCCAGTACTTC TRBV5-1 15 TRBJ2-5 few TRBD1
CTLGGVGGEQFF TGCACCCTCGGGGGGGTTGGGGGTGAGCAGTTCTTC TRBV29-1 12 TRBJ2-1 - TRBD2
CASSERSGRGSEQFF TGTGCCAGCAGTGAGAGGAGCGGGAGAGGGAGTGAGCAGTTCTTC TRBV2 15 TRBJ2-1 - TRBD2
CASRGQGSNQPQHF TGTGCCAGCAGGGGACAGGGTAGCAATCAGCCCCAGCATTTT TRBV2 14 TRBJ1-5 - TRBD1
CASSAEAGEQYF TGTGCCAGCAGCGCGGAAGCAGGCGAGCAGTACTTC TRBV9 12 TRBJ2-7 - -
CASSQDNTNSYEQYF TGCGCCAGCAGCCAAGATAACACTAACTCCTACGAGCAGTACTTC TRBV4-3 15 TRBJ2-7 few -
CASSVGLAGPYEQYF TGTGCCAGCAGCGTAGGGCTAGCGGGTCCCTACGAGCAGTACTTC TRBV9 15 TRBJ2-7 - TRBD2
CASSRSGNTGELFF TGTGCCAGCAGCCGTAGCGGTAACACCGGGGAGCTGTTTTTT TRBV11-1 14 TRBJ2-2 - -
CASSRTGGASSSYNSPLHF TGTGCCAGCAGCCGTACAGGGGGCGCGTCGAGCTCCTATAATTCACCCCTCCACTTT TRBV7-2 19 TRBJ1-6 - TRBD1
CASSLGGTNTEAFF TGTGCCAGCTCCCTCGGAGGGACGAACACTGAAGCTTTCTTT TRBV28 14 TRBJ1-1 few -
CASRQSSYNEQFF TGTGCCAGCAGACAGAGCTCCTACAATGAGCAGTTCTTC TRBV6-5 13 TRBJ2-1 - -
CASSPGTGEPYEQYF TGCGCCAGCAGTCCGGGGACGGGGGAACCATACGAGCAGTACTTC TRBV4-3 15 TRBJ2-7 - -
CASSRRGAANTEAFF TGTGCCAGCAGCAGACGGGGGGCCGCAAACACTGAAGCTTTCTTT TRBV2 15 TRBJ1-1 few -
CASSSTVGSGGYTF TGCGCCAGCAGCTCCACCGTGGGCTCGGGGGGCTACACCTTC TRBV5-1 14 TRBJ1-2 - -
CASRGLTGFTDTQYF TGCGCCAGCAGGGGGCTGACAGGGTTCACAGATACGCAGTATTTT TRBV4-1 15 TRBJ2-3 - TRBD1
CASSLGQGRGQSGANVLTF TGTGCCAGCAGCCTTGGACAGGGGAGGGGACAGTCTGGGGCCAACGTCCTGACTTTC TRBV5-5 19 TRBJ2-6 - TRBD1
CASSQVITDEQYF TGTGCCAGCAGCCAAGTAATCACGGACGAGCAGTACTTC TRBV4-2 13 TRBJ2-7 few -
CASSIQGSYEQYF TGCGCCAGCAGCATACAGGGATCCTACGAGCAGTACTTC TRBV5-1 13 TRBJ2-7 - -
CASSFTGTGSNTIYF TGTGCCAGCAGCTTCACCGGGACAGGGAGTAACACCATATATTTT TRBV5-6 15 TRBJ1-3 few TRBD1
CASSVRNRYGYTF TGTGCCAGTAGTGTGCGCAATCGCTATGGCTACACCTTC TRBV19 13 TRBJ1-2 few -
CASSPSGEETQYF TGTGCCAGCAGCCCGAGCGGGGAAGAGACCCAGTACTTC TRBV7-2 13 TRBJ2-5 few TRBD2
CASSSWENEQFF TGTGCCAGCAGCTCGTGGGAGAATGAGCAGTTCTTC TRBV7-9 12 TRBJ2-1 - -
CASSSSGRTPSGANVLTF TGCGCCAGCAGCTCTAGCGGGAGGACCCCCTCTGGGGCCAACGTCCTGACTTTC TRBV4-1 18 TRBJ2-6 - TRBD2
CASGSGLSYNEQFF TGTGCCAGCGGGAGCGGGCTCTCCTACAATGAGCAGTTCTTC TRBV5-8 14 TRBJ2-1 - -
CASRRGQGGDEQYF TGTGCCAGCCGGCGGGGACAGGGGGGAGATGAGCAGTACTTC TRBV2 14 TRBJ2-5 - TRBD1
CAWNAGTGNDEQYF TGTGCCTGGAACGCCGGGACAGGGAACGACGAGCAGTACTTC TRBV30 14 TRBJ2-7 - TRBD1
CAWSPDWAYEQYF TGTGCCTGGAGTCCGGACTGGGCCTACGAGCAGTACTTC TRBV30 13 TRBJ2-7 - -
CASSLVSRREQYF TGTGCCAGCAGCTTAGTATCCAGGAGGGAGCAGTACTTC TRBV11-2 13 TRBJ2-7 - -
CASSPTGTGYGYTF TGTGCCAGCAGCCCAACCGGGACAGGGTATGGCTACACCTTC TRBV7-2 14 TRBJ1-2 once TRBD1